This TCR beta chain appears in the sequencing data of a study of T cell responses to AZD1222 COVID-19 vaccine. Findings of the study overall: Mapped onto spike, vaccine-associated CD4 TCRs spanned it and were dominant at 160-218 and 743-854. Recipients of AZD1222 seropositive at baseline numbered only 5 or 6. Among spike-specific TCRs, nearly half reportedly target unmutated variant regions. Spike-specific TCR repertoires showed rising breadth and depth after two AZD1222 doses.

The table came from immunoSEQ multiplex PCR; TCRdb's copy has only in-frame clones and leaves some out. The table shows around 100,000 clones, with approximately 90% occurring only once. Between the trimmed V and J ends, which lost 7 bases and 5 bases, there was a span of 15 bases. There are 13 residues in the CDR3. Germline V CDR1 and CDR2: SGHVS, FQNEAQ. Concerning this clone: Its antigen remains unknown.

The sequenced sample was peripheral blood, obtained on day 0 of AZD1222 vaccination. The chain links TRBV7-8 to TRBJ2-7; possibly TRBD1 or TRBD2 for D (5 bases each). The sequence came from an adult in good health. As DNA, the CDR3 is TGTGCCAGCACTCAGGAAAGGGACGACGAGCAGTACTTC. Amino acids: CASTQERDDEQYF. The full variable domain, completed using reference TRBV7-8 and TRBJ2-7, is GAGVSQSPRYKVAKRGQDVALRCDPISGHVSLFWYQQALGQGPEFLTYFQNEAQLDKSGLPSDRFFAERPEGSVSTLKIQRTQQEDSAVYLCASTQERDDEQYFGPGTRLTVT.